Shown below are 27 T cell receptor beta chains from a single sample sequenced in a study of cytomegalovirus exposure and HLA in healthy donors. PCR used 60 Vbeta primers and 13 Jbeta primers. Measured with immunoSEQ multiplex PCR; TCRdb has only the in-frame clones, and not every one. This sample yields 140,000 to 150,000 clones, of which over 70% are seen a single time; 1.5% to 2% belongs to the top ten. The sample taken for sequencing was PBMCs. The receptor set was obtained from a woman aged 40 to 50 in good health and CMV-seronegative.

The table lists this clone with a few counts. The chain recombines TRBV4-1 with TRBJ1-1, with 11 bases matching TRBD1. V shed 3 bases, J shed 7 bases, and the junction held 1 base outside the gene matches. The CDR3 sequence is 13 residues long. Germline-derived CDR1 and CDR2 are MGHRA and YSYEKL. CDR3 sequence reads: CASSQGQGDEAFF. The CDR3 DNA reads TGCGCCAGCAGCCAGGGACAGGGGGATGAAGCTTTCTTT.

The chain has TRBV28 and TRBJ2-3; TRBD2 matches at 13 bases. CDR3 length: 15 amino acids. Germline V gives CDR1 MDHEN, CDR2 SYDVKM. Trimming at V came to 7 bases and at J to 4 bases, leaving 5 bases not matched to a gene. CDR3 coding DNA: TGTGCCAGCACCCCCGGGACTAGCGGGGCAGATACGCAGTATTTT. Translated, it gives CASTPGTSGADTQYF.

CDR3 bases: TGTGCCAGCAGTTACTCGCGGACAGGGATCTACGAGCAGTACTTC. Translation: CASSYSRTGIYEQYF. The V call is TRBV6-5, the J call TRBJ2-7; 8 bases are a match to TRBD1. V was clipped by 0 bases and J by 3 bases; unmatched bases: 4. Looked up from germline, CDR1 is MNHEY and CDR2 is SVGAGI. This CDR3 is 15 amino acids long.

The rearrangement links TRBV18 to TRBJ2-1; TRBD1 aligns across 7 bases. Germline V gene lookup returns CDR1 KGHSH and CDR2 LQKENI. There are 16 residues in the CDR3. Germline trimming cut 2 bases from V and 8 bases from J; bases unmatched to any gene: 12. The CDR3 sequence is CASSPYPGQGVYEQFF. The CDR3 DNA is TGTGCCAGCTCACCATACCCCGGCCAGGGGGTCTATGAGCAGTTCTTC.

The V call is TRBV9, the J call TRBJ1-1; 8 nucleotides align to TRBD1. The V gene end was trimmed by 2 bases and the J gene end by 7 bases; junction bases not matched to a gene: 7. This CDR3 has 14 residues. Germline CDR1 and CDR2: SGDLS and YYNGEE. CDR3 protein: CASSVETGGGEAFF. DNA for the CDR3: TGTGCCAGCAGCGTCGAAACAGGGGGGGGTGAAGCTTTCTTT.

V and J are TRBV5-1 and TRBJ2-2; 14 nucleotides line up with TRBD2. This CDR3 contains 18 residues. J gave up 1 base and V 2 bases, and 4 bases lay outside the gene matches. Per germline, CDR1 SGHRS and CDR2 YFSETQ. The CDR3 DNA sequence: TGCGCCAGCAGCTTAATAGGACTAGCGGGGGGGAACACCGGGGAGCTGTTTTTT. This sequence encodes CASSLIGLAGGNTGELFF.

This clone came up a few times. The chain has TRBV2 and TRBJ1-1; tentatively, D is TRBD1 (5 bases). V dropped 6 bases and J dropped 4 bases, with 12 bases sitting between them. Germline V gives CDR1 SNHLY, CDR2 FYNNEI. The CDR3 is 13 residues long. CDR3 loop: CASSSLGGTEAFF. DNA of the CDR3: TGTGCCAGCAGCTCCTTGGGGGGCACTGAAGCTTTCTTT.

This clone appeared a few times. The rearrangement joins TRBV10-3 to TRBJ2-7; D is ambiguous. CDR1 is ENHRY, CDR2 SYGVKD, per germline. V was trimmed by 0 bases and J by 2 bases, leaving 11 bases between them. The CDR3 has 15 amino acids. The CDR3 DNA reads TGTGCCATCAGTGAGTCGACGAACCTAGCCTACGAGCAGTACTTC. This encodes CAISESTNLAYEQYF.

The chain recombines TRBV4-1 with TRBJ2-3; 9 positions match TRBD2. V lost 0 bases to trimming and J lost 11 bases; unmatched junction nucleotides: 15. CDR1 is MGHRA and CDR2 is YSYEKL in the germline V gene. CDR3 size: 17 residues. The CDR3 protein is CASSQERGGQRERWQYF. The CDR3 bases are TGCGCCAGCAGCCAAGAGCGGGGGGGACAGCGGGAGAGATGGCAGTATTTT.

The V gene is TRBV6-5, the J gene TRBJ1-6; no definite D call. The germline V and J ends were trimmed by 2 bases and 8 bases, with 10 bases remaining between them. Germline CDR1 MNHEY, CDR2 SVGAGI. The CDR3 spans 14 residues. CDR3 nucleotides: TGTGCCAGCAGTTACCCGGGTACCCATTCACCCCTCCACTTT. Amino acid sequence: CASSYPGTHSPLHF.

V is TRBV5-1 and J is TRBJ2-5; no definite D call. Between the trimmed V and J ends, which lost 0 bases and 0 bases, there was a span of 12 bases. Germline V gives CDR1 SGHRS, CDR2 YFSETQ. This CDR3 has 16 amino acids. Here the CDR3 DNA reads TGCGCCAGCAGCTTGGCCCGTTCCCTAAACCAAGAGACCCAGTACTTC. It specifies CASSLARSLNQETQYF.

As for this clone: This same CDR3 is encoded by further DNA sequences in the sample. The V and J genes are TRBV10-2 and TRBJ1-2; possible D gene TRBD1, 5 bases. Trimming took 0 bases from V and 7 from J, leaving 12 bases between them. The CDR3 contains 14 residues. The germline gives CDR1 WSHSY, CDR2 SAAADI. As DNA, the CDR3 is TGCGCCAGCAGTGAGTCACTTCTGGACATTGGCTACACCTTC. Its translation: CASSESLLDIGYTF.

The CDR3 sequence is CASSGFGTRESEQYF. The CDR3 DNA reads as TGCGCCAGCAGCGGGTTCGGGACTAGGGAGTCGGAGCAGTACTTC. The rearrangement uses TRBV10-1 and TRBJ2-7; 8 bases line up with TRBD2. Germline loops: CDR1 WNHNN, CDR2 SYGVQD (reference sequence). With V trimmed by 6 bases and J by 7 bases, 14 bases remained unmatched. This CDR3 comprises 15 residues.

V usage is TRBV10-3 and J usage is TRBJ1-2, with unresolved D. Per the germline V gene, CDR1 is ENHRY and CDR2 is SYGVKD. There are 11 residues in the CDR3. Trimming cost V 10 bases and J 2 bases, with 8 bases left between them. CDR3 sequence reads: CATALNYGYTF. For the CDR3, the DNA is TGTGCCACCGCTCTAAACTATGGCTACACCTTC.

Here the CDR3 reads CACAGNLDTQYF. The CDR3 region has the DNA TGTGCCTGTGCGGGGAACTTAGATACGCAGTATTTT. This chain connects TRBV30 to TRBJ2-3; weak D call: TRBD2 (6 bases). The CDR3 length is 12 residues. Trimming left V 6 bases short and J 5 bases short, with 12 bases between. Germline values: CDR1 GTSNPN, CDR2 SVGIG (reference sequence).

The genes are TRBV30 and TRBJ2-7, with a weak D call TRBD1 (6 bases). CDR3 length equals 14 residues. The V gene's germline CDR1 is GTSNPN and CDR2 SVGIG (reference sequence). V lost 3 bases to trimming and J lost 2 bases, with 14 bases between them. CDR3 protein: CAWSPGQSPYEQYF. The CDR3 region has the DNA TGTGCCTGGAGCCCGGGACAAAGTCCCTACGAGCAGTACTTC.

The chain joins TRBV6-1 to TRBJ2-2; maybe TRBD2 (5 bases). This CDR3 spans 12 amino acids. Trimming removed 4 bases from V and 7 bases from J, with 7 bases in between. Germline CDR1 and CDR2: MNHNS and SASEGT. Written as DNA, the CDR3 is TGTGCCAGCAGTGGCCGGGGCGGGGAGCTGTTTTTT. Protein sequence: CASSGRGGELFF.

The chain employs TRBV19 and TRBJ2-1, with a tentative D call TRBD1 (6 bases). Between the trimmed V and J ends, which lost 7 bases and 3 bases, there was a span of 19 bases. CDR1 and CDR2 (germline): LNHDA, SQIVND (reference sequence). The CDR3 runs 16 residues. This CDR3 is CASTNPGDGYYNEQFF. In nucleotides, the CDR3 is TGTGCCAGTACCAACCCAGGGGACGGGTACTACAATGAGCAGTTCTTC. Drawing the rest from reference TRBV19 and TRBJ2-1, the complete variable domain is DGGITQSPKYLFRKEGQNVTLSCEQNLNHDAMYWYRQDPGQGLRLIYYSQIVNDFQKGDIAEGYSVSREKKESFPLTVTSAQKNPTAFYLCASTNPGDGYYNEQFFGPGTRLTVL.

This chain connects TRBV5-6 to TRBJ1-1; D perhaps matches TRBD1 (6 bases). Deletions cut 7 bases from V and 4 bases from J, with 17 bases between. The germline gives CDR1 SGHDT, CDR2 YYEEEE. The CDR3 has 14 residues. This chain's CDR3 is CASGPGHEGTEAFF. The CDR3, as DNA: TGTGCCAGCGGGCCGGGACACGAGGGCACTGAAGCTTTCTTT.

The chain combines TRBV27 with TRBJ2-7; D may be TRBD2 (5 bases). Germline lookup yields CDR1 MNHEY and CDR2 SMNVEV (reference sequence). The CDR3 spans 14 residues. V lost 7 bases and J 3 bases, leaving 16 bases between the germline ends. CDR3 in DNA: TGTGCCAGCAACCTCAACGGGAACCTCTACGAGCAGTACTTC. It yields the protein CASNLNGNLYEQYF.

This clone was found a few times. The gene calls are TRBV10-3 and TRBJ2-7; TRBD1 matches 11 bases. The CDR3 has 15 amino acids. CDR1 and CDR2 (germline): ENHRY, SYGVKD. V was pared by 11 bases and J by 6 bases, with 15 bases of the junction left unmatched. This CDR3 is CASDPLGTGGGEQYF. CDR3 DNA: TGTGCCTCCGACCCACTAGGGACAGGGGGAGGCGAGCAGTACTTC.

The chain recombines TRBV30 with TRBJ1-1; tentative D call: TRBD1 (5 bases). V lost 0 bases to trimming and J lost 3 bases, with 11 bases between them. The CDR3 loop spans 14 amino acids. In germline, CDR1 is GTSNPN, CDR2 SVGIG (reference sequence). The CDR3 here is CAWSVGVSDTEAFF. CDR3 sequence (DNA): TGTGCCTGGAGTGTAGGGGTATCGGACACTGAAGCTTTCTTT.

CDR3 DNA sequence: TGCGCCAGCAGCTTGGCCCGGGGTAGAAACACTGAAGCTTTCTTT. Amino acid sequence: CASSLARGRNTEAFF. The rearrangement links TRBV5-1 to TRBJ1-1, with D hard to call. CDR1 is SGHRS, CDR2 YFSETQ, per germline. V shed 0 bases and J shed 2 bases, with 11 bases lying between them. The CDR3 spans 15 residues. The full variable domain, in which reference TRBV5-1 and TRBJ1-1 provide the parts outside the CDR3, is KAGVTQTPRYLIKTRGQQVTLSCSPISGHRSVSWYQQTPGQGLQFLFEYFSETQRNKGNFPGRFSGRQFSNSRSEMNVSTLELGDSALYLCASSLARGRNTEAFFGQGTRLTVV.

The rearrangement uses TRBV5-1 and TRBJ2-5; the match to TRBD2 covers 7 bases. The germline V gene has CDR1 SGHRS and CDR2 YFSETQ. The CDR3 is made up of 14 amino acids. V was pared by 0 bases and J by 7 bases, with 6 bases of the junction left unmatched. CDR3 loop: CASSLDPSGGTQYF. The CDR3 DNA is TGCGCCAGCAGCTTGGACCCGTCGGGGGGGACCCAGTACTTC.

The chain links TRBV6-6 to TRBJ2-3, with TRBD2 matching over 7 bases. This CDR3 comprises 16 residues. CDR1 and CDR2 from the germline V gene are MNHNY and SVGAGI (reference sequence). V trimming: 0 bases; J trimming: 4 bases; junction bases outside the gene matches: 7. The CDR3 DNA reads TGTGCCAGCAGTTACTCGCCCCACACTAGCGCAGATACGCAGTATTTT. Translated, it gives CASSYSPHTSADTQYF.

The sample holds a few counts of this clone. The genes are TRBV11-3 and TRBJ2-1, with 10 positions matching TRBD2. CDR1 and CDR2 (germline): SGHNT, YENEEA. Germline trimming cut 3 bases from V and 4 bases from J; bases unmatched to any gene: 9. This CDR3 is built from 17 residues. As DNA, the CDR3 is TGTGCCAGCAGCTTCGCCCCGTCTAGCGGGAGTTACAATGAGCAGTTCTTC. Translating it yields CASSFAPSSGSYNEQFF.

The genes are TRBV4-2 and TRBJ2-5; maybe TRBD2 (5 bases). V lost 4 bases to trimming and J lost 5 bases, with 14 bases between them. The CDR3 loop spans 14 amino acids. Germline CDR1 and CDR2: LGHNA and YNFKEQ. The CDR3 DNA reads TGTGCCAGCAGCCCTTCCAGCGGAAGCGAGACCCAGTACTTC. Its protein product is CASSPSSGSETQYF.